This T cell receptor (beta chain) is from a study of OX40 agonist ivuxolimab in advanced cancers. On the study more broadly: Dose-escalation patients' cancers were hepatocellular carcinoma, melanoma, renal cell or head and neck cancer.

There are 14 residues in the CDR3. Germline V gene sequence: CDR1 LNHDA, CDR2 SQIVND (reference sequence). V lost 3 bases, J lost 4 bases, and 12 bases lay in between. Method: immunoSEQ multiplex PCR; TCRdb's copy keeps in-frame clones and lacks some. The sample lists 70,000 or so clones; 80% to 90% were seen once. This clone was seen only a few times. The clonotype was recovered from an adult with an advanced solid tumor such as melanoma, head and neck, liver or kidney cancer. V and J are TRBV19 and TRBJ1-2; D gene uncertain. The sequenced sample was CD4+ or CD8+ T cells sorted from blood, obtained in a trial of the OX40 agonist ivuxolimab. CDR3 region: CASSILPRGYGYTF. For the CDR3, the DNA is TGTGCCAGTAGTATCCTCCCACGGGGCTATGGCTACACCTTC.